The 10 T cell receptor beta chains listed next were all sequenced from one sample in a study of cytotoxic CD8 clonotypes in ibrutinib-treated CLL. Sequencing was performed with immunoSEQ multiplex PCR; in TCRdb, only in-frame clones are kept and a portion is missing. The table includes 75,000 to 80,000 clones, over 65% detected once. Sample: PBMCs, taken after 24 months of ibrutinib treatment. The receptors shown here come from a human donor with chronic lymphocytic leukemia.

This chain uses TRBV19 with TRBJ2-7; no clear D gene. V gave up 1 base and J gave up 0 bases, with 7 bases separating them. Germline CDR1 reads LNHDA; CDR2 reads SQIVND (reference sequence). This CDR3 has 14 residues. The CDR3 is CASSIGEGSYEQYF. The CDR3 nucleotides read TGTGCCAGTAGTATAGGGGAAGGCTCCTACGAGCAGTACTTC.

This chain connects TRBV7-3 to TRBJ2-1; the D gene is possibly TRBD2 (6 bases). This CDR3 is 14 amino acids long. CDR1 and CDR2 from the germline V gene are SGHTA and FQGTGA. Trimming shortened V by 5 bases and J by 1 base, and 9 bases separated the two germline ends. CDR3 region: CASSPGGSYNEQFF. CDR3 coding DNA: TGTGCCAGCAGCCCCGGGGGTTCCTACAATGAGCAGTTCTTC.

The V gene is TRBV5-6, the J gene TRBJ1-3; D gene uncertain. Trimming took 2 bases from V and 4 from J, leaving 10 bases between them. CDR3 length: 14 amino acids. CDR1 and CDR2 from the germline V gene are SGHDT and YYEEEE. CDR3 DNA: TGTGCCAGCAGCTTTTTGGGTGCCGGAAACACCATATATTTT. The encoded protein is CASSFLGAGNTIYF.

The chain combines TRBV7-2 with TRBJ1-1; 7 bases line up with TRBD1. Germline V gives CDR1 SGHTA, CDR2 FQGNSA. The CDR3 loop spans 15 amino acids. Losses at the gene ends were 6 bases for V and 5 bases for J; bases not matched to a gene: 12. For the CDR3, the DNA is TGTGCCAGCAGACCTCCTGGGCAGGGGGTTACTGAAGCTTTCTTT. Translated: CASRPPGQGVTEAFF.

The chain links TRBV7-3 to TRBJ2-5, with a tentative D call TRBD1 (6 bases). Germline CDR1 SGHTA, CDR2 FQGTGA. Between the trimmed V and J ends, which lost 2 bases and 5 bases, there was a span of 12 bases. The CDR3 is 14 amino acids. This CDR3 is CASSLQGRRETQYF. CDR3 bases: TGTGCCAGCAGCTTACAGGGGCGAAGGGAGACCCAGTACTTC.

The CDR3 is CASSEAIGINEKLFF. The CDR3 DNA is TGTGCCAGCAGTGAAGCGATAGGTATTAATGAAAAACTGTTTTTT. This chain uses TRBV2 with TRBJ1-4; D unresolved. The CDR3 runs 15 residues. Germline assignment: CDR1 SNHLY and CDR2 FYNNEI. Trimming shortened V by 0 bases and J by 4 bases, and 9 bases separated the two germline ends.

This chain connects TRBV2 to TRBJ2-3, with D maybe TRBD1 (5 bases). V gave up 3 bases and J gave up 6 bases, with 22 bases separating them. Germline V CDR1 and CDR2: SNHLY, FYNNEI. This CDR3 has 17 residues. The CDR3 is CASSDPIGWGPRDTQYF. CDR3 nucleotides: TGTGCCAGCAGTGACCCGATCGGGTGGGGCCCCAGGGATACGCAGTATTTT.

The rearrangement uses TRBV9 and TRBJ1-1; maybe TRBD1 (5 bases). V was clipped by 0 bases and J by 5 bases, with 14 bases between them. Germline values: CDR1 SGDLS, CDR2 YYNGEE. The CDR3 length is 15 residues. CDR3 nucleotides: TGTGCCAGCAGCGTAGGCTTAGGAGAGGGGACTGAAGCTTTCTTT. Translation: CASSVGLGEGTEAFF.

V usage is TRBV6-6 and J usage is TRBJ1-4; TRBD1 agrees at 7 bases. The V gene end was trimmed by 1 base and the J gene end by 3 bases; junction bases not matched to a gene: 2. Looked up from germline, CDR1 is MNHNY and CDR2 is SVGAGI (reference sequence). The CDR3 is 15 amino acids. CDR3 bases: TGTGCCAGCAGTTACTTCGGGACAGCTAATGAAAAACTGTTTTTT. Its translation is CASSYFGTANEKLFF.

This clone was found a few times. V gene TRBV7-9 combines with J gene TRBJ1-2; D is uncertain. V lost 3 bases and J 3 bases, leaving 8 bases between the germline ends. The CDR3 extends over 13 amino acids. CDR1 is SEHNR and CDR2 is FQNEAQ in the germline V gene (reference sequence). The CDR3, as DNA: TGTGCCAGCAGCTTGGTGGCAGACTATGGCTACACCTTC. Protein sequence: CASSLVADYGYTF.